This T cell receptor (beta chain) was profiled in a study of blood T cell repertoires in COVID-19. Measured with immunoSEQ multiplex PCR; TCRdb has only the in-frame clones, and not every one. The table lists roughly 670,000 clones, around 90% of them singletons. Deletions cut 2 bases from V and 9 bases from J, with 11 bases between. The CDR3 loop spans 14 amino acids. CDR1 is MNHEY and CDR2 is SVGAGI in the germline V gene. The chain combines TRBV6-5 with TRBJ1-6; TRBD1 might be the D (6 bases). The source is a woman between 18 and 30 years old with acute or convalescent COVID-19. Sequenced: peripheral blood. The DNA for the CDR3 is TGTGCCAGCAGTTACGGACAGATAATTTCACCCCTCCACTTT. This encodes CASSYGQIISPLHF.